Below are 14 T cell receptor beta chains sequenced from a single sample in a study of T-cell memory formation after mild COVID-19. TCRdb re-called the 5' RACE reads through MiXCR, storing one row per CDR3 protein. The repertoire holds about 410,000 distinct CDR3 sequences, with more than 20% as singletons. The sequenced sample was PBMCs or a T cell subset sorted from them (not recorded which). The receptors originated from an adult woman who had mild COVID-19 (a few samples of this study predate the infection). Cell type and time point are not known.

This clonotype has just a few counts. The rearrangement joins TRBV6-2 or TRBV6-3 to TRBJ1-1; D gene unclear. The CDR3 spans 19 residues. V was shortened by 4 bases and J by 0 bases, with 24 bases between the two germline ends. CDR1 and CDR2 (germline): MNHEY, SVGEGT. The CDR3 protein is CASSSPGTFSLNMNTEAFF. As DNA, the CDR3 is TGTGCCAGCAGTTCACCCGGTACTTTTTCACTAAACATGAACACTGAAGCTTTCTTT.

This chain links TRBV29-1 with TRBJ2-6; TRBD1 might be the D (5 bases). Trimming removed 3 bases at V and 3 bases at J, with 15 bases between. This CDR3 is built from 16 residues. Germline V gene data show CDR1 as SQVTM and CDR2 as ANQGSEA. The CDR3 DNA reads TGCAGCGTTGAGGGGCAGGGATGGTATGGGGCCAACGTCCTGACTTTC. It translates to CSVEGQGWYGANVLTF.

This clonotype has a handful of counts. This rearrangement joins TRBV7-8 to TRBJ1-1; 7 bases fit TRBD1. The germline V gene encodes CDR1 SGHVS and CDR2 FQNEAQ. After removal of 1 base from V and 4 bases from J, the junction contained 6 bases not matched to a gene. The CDR3 runs 15 residues. CDR3: CASSLDLQGSTEAFF. The DNA for the CDR3 is TGTGCCAGCAGCTTAGATTTACAGGGGAGCACTGAAGCTTTCTTT.

As to this clonotype: This may be a read error, as it is one base from a much larger clone. The gene calls are TRBV20-1 and TRBJ1-1; 7 bases agree with TRBD1. Germline CDR1 DFQATT, CDR2 SNEGSKA (reference sequence). This CDR3 is built from 13 residues. V shed 3 bases and J 3 bases; nucleotides not matched to a gene: 4. Here the CDR3 DNA reads TGCAGTGCTAGTATCCAGGGGGACACTGAAGCTTTCTTT. Translating gives CSASIQGDTEAFF.

In this sample, this clonotype turned up a few times. This sequence joins TRBV24-1 and TRBJ2-3, with D perhaps being TRBD1 or TRBD2 (7 bases each). V was pared by 4 bases and J by 3 bases, with 16 bases between. This CDR3 region has 16 residues. Per the germline V gene, CDR1 is KGHDR and CDR2 is SFDVKD. The CDR3 is CATSDLQGRGTDTQYF. The CDR3 nucleotides are TGTGCCACCAGTGACCTACAGGGGAGGGGAACAGATACGCAGTATTTT.

This clonotype has more than one count but fewer than ten. V and J are TRBV28 and TRBJ2-3; possible D gene TRBD1, 6 bases. CDR1 is MDHEN and CDR2 is SYDVKM in the germline V gene. This CDR3 comprises 17 residues. V lost 5 bases and J lost 3, with 21 bases in between. This CDR3 is CASSPILRQDRTDTQYF. CDR3 bases: TGTGCCAGCAGTCCAATATTGAGACAGGATCGGACAGATACGCAGTATTTT.

This clonotype turned up a few times. V usage is TRBV5-6 and J usage is TRBJ1-1, with 9 bases that match TRBD1. Trimming cost V 3 bases and J 7 bases; bases outside gene matches: 13. Germline V gives CDR1 SGHDT, CDR2 YYEEEE. The CDR3 totals 16 residues. CDR3 region: CASSSTGTGRVFEAFF. The CDR3 DNA reads TGTGCCAGCAGCTCAACCGGGACAGGGAGAGTATTTGAAGCTTTCTTT.

The chain links TRBV9 to TRBJ1-2; D unclear. CDR1 SGDLS and CDR2 YYNGEE come from the germline V gene. Deletions cut 0 bases from V and 4 bases from J, with 10 bases between. The CDR3 runs to 14 residues. The CDR3 loop is CASSVARAGYGYTF. The CDR3 DNA sequence: TGTGCCAGCAGCGTAGCTAGGGCAGGCTATGGCTACACCTTC.

The genes are TRBV7-8 and TRBJ2-3, with 12 positions matching TRBD2. The CDR3 is made up of 19 amino acids. Germline values: CDR1 SGHVS, CDR2 FQNEAQ. J lost 7 bases, V lost 5 bases, and 19 bases had no gene match. The CDR3 nucleotides read TGTGCCAGCAGCCAAGGACAGGACCAAAGGGGACTAGCGGGCAATACGCAGTATTTT. Protein: CASSQGQDQRGLAGNTQYF.

The CDR3 coding sequence is TGTGCCAGCAAGGACAGGGGCTACAATGAGCAGTTCTTC. Its protein product is CASKDRGYNEQFF. The chain employs TRBV6-2 or TRBV6-3 and TRBJ2-1; TRBD1 aligns across 9 bases. Germline CDR1 is MNHEY and CDR2 is SVGEGT. This CDR3 has 13 residues. The junction had 1 base not matched to a gene; V was cut back by 7 bases and J by 3 bases.

The sample holds a few counts of this clonotype. J is TRBJ1-2 and V is TRBV4-2; D gene uncertain. Per the germline V gene, CDR1 is LGHNA and CDR2 is YNFKEQ. The CDR3 contains 16 residues. With 1 base removed from V and 6 bases from J, the gap between germline ends came to 18 bases. CDR3 nucleotides: TGTGCCAGCAGCCAAGTTGGGCTATCGGGCTCGGATGGCTACACCTTC. As protein: CASSQVGLSGSDGYTF.

The table lists this clonotype with a few counts. The chain has TRBV3-1 and TRBJ2-1; TRBD2 matches at 11 bases. CDR3 length: 18 amino acids. Germline V gene sequence: CDR1 LGHDT, CDR2 YNNKEL (reference sequence). The junction had 10 bases not matched to a gene; V was cut back by 4 bases and J by 2 bases. The CDR3 DNA reads as TGTGCCAGCAGCCCCCGCACATTACTAGCGGGAGCCTACAATGAGCAGTTCTTC. Translated: CASSPRTLLAGAYNEQFF.

This clonotype was counted many times. The rearrangement uses TRBV6-5 and TRBJ1-2; 8 nucleotides agree with TRBD1. Trimming removed 5 bases from V and 5 bases from J; junction bases left unmatched: 4. Germline V gene lookup returns CDR1 MNHEY and CDR2 SVGAGI. The CDR3 length is 13 residues. CDR3: CASSPRTGYGYTF. For the CDR3, the DNA is TGTGCCAGCAGTCCGAGGACAGGGTATGGCTACACCTTC.

This clonotype was observed a few times. The V and J genes are TRBV6-5 and TRBJ2-7; no reliable D call. V was cut by 2 bases and J by 5 bases, with 4 bases left in between. CDR3 length: 11 residues. CDR1 is MNHEY, CDR2 SVGAGI, per germline. This CDR3 is CASSYHHEQYF. The DNA for the CDR3 is TGTGCCAGCAGTTACCACCACGAGCAGTACTTC.